This T cell receptor (beta chain) originates from a study of blood T cell repertoires in COVID-19. Study in general: The analysed material was cDNA or gDNA that came from T cells, B-cell-depleted T cells, or PBMCs.

In germline, CDR1 is DFQATT, CDR2 SNEGSKA (reference sequence). V lost 0 bases and J 7 bases, leaving 4 bases between the germline ends. The CDR3 is 11 amino acids. Patients of the Seattle cohort, enrolled during active infection, were followed longitudinally. TCRdb's table, derived via immunoSEQ multiplex PCR, lists solely in-frame clones and lacks some. The sample has under 300,000 clones, over 90% seen once. The sequenced sample was peripheral blood. The source is a man aged 25-40 years with COVID-19, enrolled during active disease. This sequence joins TRBV20-1 and TRBJ2-4; no definite D call. The CDR3, as DNA: TGCAGTGCTAGAGATCCGAACATTCAGTACTTC. It is translated as CSARDPNIQYF.